The 5 T cell receptor beta chains presented below share a single source sample, sequenced in a study of T cell repertoires in cytomegalovirus infection. TCRdb re-derived calls from the reads in MiXCR, one entry per CDR3 protein. The sample holds approximately 910,000 distinct CDR3 sequences, around a third seen once. What these receptors recognize is not known. The sample consisted of cultured CD8+ T cells from PBMCs, taken from culture after CMV antigen stimulation. The receptors shown here come from a human donor in good health (CMV status not recorded). Some clones in this sample may be carry-over from other donors' samples.

The chain carries TRBV27 and TRBJ1-1; possible D gene TRBD1, 6 bases. V lost 0 bases to trimming and J lost 5 bases, with 16 bases between them. Germline V gene lookup returns CDR1 MNHEY and CDR2 SMNVEV (reference sequence). The CDR3 is made up of 16 amino acids. CDR3 in amino acids: CASSLSAGGAGTEAFF. Written as DNA, the CDR3 is TGTGCCAGCAGTTTATCGGCGGGGGGCGCGGGGACTGAAGCTTTCTTT.

This clonotype was recorded at least ten times. The rearrangement uses TRBV7-6 and TRBJ2-1; the D gene is possibly TRBD2 (5 bases). This CDR3 spans 15 amino acids. Germline loops: CDR1 SGHVS, CDR2 FNYEAQ. Trimming removed 2 bases at V and 3 bases at J, with 11 bases between. The DNA of the CDR3 is TGTGCCAGCAGCTTAAGGACGGGAATCTACAATGAGCAGTTCTTC. Translation: CASSLRTGIYNEQFF.

V is TRBV11-2 and J is TRBJ2-3; D is unresolved. CDR3 size: 15 residues. Trimming stripped 3 bases from V and 2 bases from J, with 12 bases between. The germline gives CDR1 SGHAT, CDR2 FQNNGV. CDR3 residues: CASSFDLALTDTQYF. The CDR3 DNA is TGTGCCAGCAGCTTTGACTTGGCTCTCACAGATACGCAGTATTTT.

This sequence joins TRBV7-4 and TRBJ2-5, with TRBD2 matching 7 bases. V lost 4 bases and J lost 2; bases outside the gene matches: 13. The CDR3 covers 17 residues. From germline, CDR1 is SGHVT and CDR2 SQSDAQ. The CDR3 loop reads CASSSGSGGGAQETQYF. In DNA, the CDR3 is TGTGCCAGCAGCTCGGGGTCTGGCGGGGGTGCTCAAGAGACCCAGTACTTC.

This clonotype was observed a few times. The chain has TRBV5-1 and TRBJ2-5, with 7 bases identical to TRBD1. CDR3 length: 14 residues. Germline loops: CDR1 SGHRS, CDR2 YFSETQ. With V trimmed by 6 bases and J by 3 bases, 8 bases remained unmatched. The CDR3 coding sequence is TGCGCCAGCACCCCCCTCGGGACAGAAGAGACCCAGTACTTC. This gives the protein CASTPLGTEETQYF.